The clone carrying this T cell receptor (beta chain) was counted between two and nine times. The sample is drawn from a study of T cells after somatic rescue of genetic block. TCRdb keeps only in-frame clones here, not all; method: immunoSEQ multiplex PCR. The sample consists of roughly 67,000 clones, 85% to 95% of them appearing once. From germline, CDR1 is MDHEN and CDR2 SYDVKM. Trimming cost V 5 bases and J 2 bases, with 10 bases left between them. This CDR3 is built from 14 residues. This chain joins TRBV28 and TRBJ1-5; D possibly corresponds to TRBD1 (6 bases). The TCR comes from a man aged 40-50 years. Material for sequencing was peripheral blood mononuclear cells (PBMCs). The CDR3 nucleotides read TGTGCCAGCAGTCTTAGACAGGGCAATCAGCCCCAGCATTTT. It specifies CASSLRQGNQPQHF.